This entry describes one TCR beta chain. This clonotype appeared a few times. Its antigen remains undetermined. No qualities accompany the bases; no much larger clone lies one base away. This entry belongs to a study of spatial heterogeneity in lung cancer (dated by TCRdb to the late 2010s). About the study as a whole: More beta-chain than alpha-chain transcripts were consistently detected, likely reflecting higher beta-chain transcript abundance. In the raw uncorrected reads, each unique combination of TCR and UMI appeared more than ten times on average. The study quantitatively compared TCR alpha and beta repertoires across multiple tumor regions, matched nontumor lung and blood in non-small cell lung cancer. TCR repertoire features were related to nonsynonymous mutation counts determined by whole-exome sequencing of tumor tissue. Both alpha and beta chains were TCR-sequenced in samples taken at surgery, namely 220 tumor regions, approximately 66 matched nontumor lung samples and around 53 PBMC samples.

The time point label on this specimen signifies: sample taken at primary tumor resection. Samples were obtained from approximately 70 patients with early-stage, untreated non-small cell lung cancer from the lung TRACERx cohort. Without any cell sorting, TCR sequencing was performed on whole RNA extracted either from tumor and nontumor lung tissue or from cryopreserved PBMC samples. Patients were selected for TCR sequencing only if sufficient RNA was available from at least two tumor regions. The library was generated by 5' RACE. The sequencer listed for this sample is NextSeq 500. The TCR library protocol attached a unique molecular identifier to each TCR cDNA molecule to allow correction of PCR and sequencing errors. Per the authors' processing: TCR identification, UMI-based error correction and CDR3 extraction were performed with Decombinator tools. Expanded TCRs were defined as those above a frequency of 2 per 1,000, corresponding to the top 1% of the tumor frequency distribution. Renyi diversity was calculated using the R vegan package after each repertoire was subsampled 100 times to 5,000 TCRs. CDR3 similarity networks were built from amino acid triplet string-kernel similarity, with CDR3s being connected when pairwise similarity was above 0.82. In-frame beta chains were kept once TCRdb had trimmed the public reads at Q25 with fastp and called clones with MiXCR. Rows merge per CDR3 protein into single entries with the most common DNA and genes. These V and J calls are TCRdb output, not the study's own analysis. This sample lists more than 80,000 distinct CDR3 sequences; around 12% were detected once. The leading ten clones occupy just over 40% of the sample.

What the study reported, not specific to this receptor: Ubiquitous expanded tumor TCRs were found in blood more often at tumor resection than at routine follow-up. Confirming at a functional level the hypothesis that regional TCRs recognize regional mutations was considered to require additional single-cell paired TCR alpha and beta sequencing.

The CDR1 and CDR2 encoded by the germline V gene (reference sequence) are MNHNY and SVGAGI. The CDR3, from cysteine to phenylalanine, totals 16 residues. Of the read, only the CDR3 DNA is kept; its 48 bases are in frame from base 1. Here V drops 2 bases and J drops 5 bases, and the junction holds 6 bases not matched to any gene. The receptor comes from a male donor with early-stage non-small cell lung cancer. The sample was PBMCs, taken at surgery. The chain is assembled from TRBV6-6 and TRBJ2-2; 9 bases in the junction line up with TRBD2. The DNA sequence is TGTGCCAGCAGTTACCTTAGCGGGAGTGGAACCGGGGAGCTGTTTTTT. This gives the protein CASSYLSGSGTGELFF.